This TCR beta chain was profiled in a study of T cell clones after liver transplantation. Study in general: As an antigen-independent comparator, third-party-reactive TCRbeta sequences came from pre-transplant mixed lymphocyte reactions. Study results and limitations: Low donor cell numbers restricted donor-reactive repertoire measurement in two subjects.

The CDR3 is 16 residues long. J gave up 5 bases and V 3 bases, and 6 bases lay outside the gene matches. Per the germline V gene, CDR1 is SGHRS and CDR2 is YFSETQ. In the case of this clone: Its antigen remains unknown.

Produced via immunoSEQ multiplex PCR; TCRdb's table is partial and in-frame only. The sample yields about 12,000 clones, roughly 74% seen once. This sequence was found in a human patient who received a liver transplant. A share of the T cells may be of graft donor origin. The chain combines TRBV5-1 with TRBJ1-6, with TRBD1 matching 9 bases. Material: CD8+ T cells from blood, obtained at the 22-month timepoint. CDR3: CASSSEQGADNSPLHF. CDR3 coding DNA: TGCGCCAGCAGCTCGGAACAGGGGGCGGATAATTCACCCCTCCACTTT.